The 28 T cell receptor beta chains in this list originate from one sample, sequenced in a study of blood T cell repertoires in COVID-19 (TCRdb year 2020). Libraries were made using the immunoSEQ multiplex PCR assay. Imported from immuneACCESS, the table was reduced by TCRdb to in-frame sequences with V and J called. These copies leave out some clones; in studies compared against another copy, an unresolved V gene accounts for under half, and the cause of the remainder is not known. This sample gives roughly 230,000 clones in total; 85% of them show up just once. Of the sample, 5.5% to 7.5% is held by the ten largest clones. The sequencing sample was made of peripheral blood. The receptors come from an older woman with active or convalescent COVID-19.

The CDR3 sequence: CASKVGQLQETQYF. The CDR3 DNA follows: TGTGCCAGCAAAGTAGGACAGCTCCAAGAGACCCAGTACTTC. The chain carries TRBV2 and TRBJ2-5, with TRBD1 as a possible D gene (6 bases). Germline CDR1 is SNHLY and CDR2 is FYNNEI. V shed 7 bases and J shed 1 base, with 13 bases lying between them. CDR3 length equals 14 residues.

This clone came up a few times. The rearrangement uses TRBV3-1 (or the pseudogene TRBV3-2) and TRBJ1-2, with 8 positions matching TRBD1. The CDR3 is 13 residues long. Germline V gene data show CDR1 as LGHDT and CDR2 as YNNKEL (reference sequence). Trimming took 4 bases from V and 6 from J; bases not matched to a gene: 4. The CDR3 DNA is TGTGCCAGCAGCCCGACAGGGGCAAATGGCTACACCTTC. Its protein product is CASSPTGANGYTF.

The V gene is TRBV25-1, the J gene TRBJ1-4; weak D call: TRBD1 (5 bases). The CDR3 covers 15 residues. Germline CDR1 MGHDK, CDR2 SYGVNS. V lost 0 bases to trimming and J lost 4 bases, with 9 bases between them. CDR3 sequence: CASSEYRVDNEKLFF. CDR3 DNA: TGTGCCAGCAGTGAATACAGGGTCGATAATGAAAAACTGTTTTTT.

This clone was observed a handful of times. This chain joins TRBV28 and TRBJ1-4; 7 nucleotides align to TRBD1. The CDR3 loop spans 17 amino acids. Trimming removed 4 bases from V and 5 bases from J; junction bases left unmatched: 13. Germline values: CDR1 MDHEN, CDR2 SYDVKM. The CDR3 loop reads CASSSLRSGTENEKLFF. CDR3 bases: TGTGCCAGCAGTTCCCTCAGGTCGGGGACAGAGAATGAAAAACTGTTTTTT.

This chain joins TRBV29-1 and TRBJ2-2; a weak D match, TRBD2 (5 bases). CDR1 SQVTM and CDR2 ANQGSEA come from the germline V gene. V gave up 7 bases and J gave up 1 base, with 13 bases separating them. This CDR3 is 14 amino acids long. The CDR3 DNA reads TGCAGCGCCGGGGTGTCGATGAACACCGGGGAGCTGTTTTTT. Its protein is CSAGVSMNTGELFF.

V gene TRBV3-1 (or the pseudogene TRBV3-2) combines with J gene TRBJ2-1; D is perhaps TRBD2 (6 bases). V was clipped by 4 bases and J by 12 bases, with 22 bases between them. The CDR3 loop spans 15 amino acids. The germline gives CDR1 LGHDT, CDR2 YNNKEL (reference sequence). For the CDR3, the DNA is TGTGCCAGCAGCCTCCGGATACTTGAGGCCGGGGGGCAGTTCTTC. Protein product: CASSLRILEAGGQFF.

This sequence joins TRBV5-4 and TRBJ2-1; TRBD2 aligns across 8 bases. CDR1 is SGHNT and CDR2 is YYREEE in the germline V gene (reference sequence). The CDR3 sequence is 17 residues long. CDR3 bases: TGTGTCATATCTCCGGGGCAGCGGGGGCCTATGGGGAATGAGCAGTTCTTC. Residues: CVISPGQRGPMGNEQFF.

V and J are TRBV5-8 and TRBJ1-2, with D hard to call. Germline assignment: CDR1 SGHTS and CDR2 YDEGEE. The CDR3 spans 12 residues. V gave up 4 bases and J gave up 4 bases, with 8 bases separating them. In DNA, the CDR3 is TGTGCCAGCAGCACTGACTCCTATGGCTACACCTTC. It yields the protein CASSTDSYGYTF. Full variable domain (outside the CDR3, taken from reference TRBV5-8 and TRBJ1-2): EAGVTQSPTHLIKTRGQQATLRCSPISGHTSVYWYQQALGLGLQFLLWYDEGEERNRGNFPPRFSGRQFPNYSSELNVNALELEDSALYLCASSTDSYGYTFGSGTRLTVV.

The chain combines TRBV30 with TRBJ1-6; 7 bases map to TRBD1. Germline assignment: CDR1 GTSNPN and CDR2 SVGIG (reference sequence). J gave up 7 bases and V 1 base, and 1 base lay outside the gene matches. The CDR3 has 13 residues. The CDR3 nucleotides read TGTGCCTGGAGTGACAGGGGAAATTCACCCCTCCACTTT. Its translation: CAWSDRGNSPLHF.

The chain recombines TRBV21-1 with TRBJ2-7; TRBD2, the D gene given by the table, was not confirmed from the DNA. TRBV21-1 is described as a pseudogene. The CDR3 is 16 amino acids. The CDR3 is CASSMLPPAGLYEQYF. CDR3 bases: TGTGCCAGCAGCATGCTCCCCCCAGCGGGCTTGTACGAGCAGTACTTC.

This clone appeared a single time. The V call is TRBV5-6, the J call TRBJ1-1; D ambiguous. Germline V gene sequence: CDR1 SGHDT, CDR2 YYEEEE. There are 11 residues in the CDR3. V lost 0 bases and J lost 7, with 4 bases in between. CDR3: CASSLGGEAFF. CDR3 DNA sequence: TGTGCCAGCAGCTTGGGAGGTGAAGCTTTCTTT.

V and J are TRBV12-5 and TRBJ1-2; D unclear. Trimming took 2 bases from V and 3 from J, leaving 10 bases between them. Germline-derived CDR1 and CDR2 are LGHNT and FRNRAP. The CDR3 contains 14 residues. The CDR3 spells CASGLYQVDYGYTF. The CDR3 nucleotides read TGTGCTAGTGGTTTGTACCAGGTCGACTATGGCTACACCTTC. The entire variable domain, with the rest obtained from reference TRBV12-5 and TRBJ1-2, is as follows: DARVTQTPRHKVTEMGQEVTMRCQPILGHNTVFWYRQTMMQGLELLAYFRNRAPLDDSGMPKDRFSAEMPDATLATLKIQPSEPRDSAVYFCASGLYQVDYGYTFGSGTRLTVV.

This chain connects TRBV3-1 (or the pseudogene TRBV3-2) to TRBJ2-2; the D gene is possibly TRBD2 (7 bases). CDR1 and CDR2 from the germline V gene are LGHDT and YNNKEL (reference sequence). V gave up 5 bases and J gave up 7 bases, with 14 bases separating them. The CDR3 sequence is 14 residues long. CDR3 in amino acids: CASSVQGGSGELFF. The CDR3 bases are TGTGCCAGCAGCGTACAGGGAGGGAGCGGGGAGCTGTTTTTT.

The chain links TRBV28 to TRBJ1-4, with unresolved D. From germline, CDR1 is MDHEN and CDR2 SYDVKM. The CDR3 covers 15 residues. Trimming shortened V by 6 bases and J by 4 bases, and 15 bases separated the two germline ends. CDR3 sequence (DNA): TGTGCCAGCAGCCTGACGGGAAACAGTAATGAAAAACTGTTTTTT. Translation gives CASSLTGNSNEKLFF.

This sequence joins TRBV28 and TRBJ1-1; maybe TRBD1 (6 bases). The germline V gene has CDR1 MDHEN and CDR2 SYDVKM. CDR3 length equals 14 residues. Trimming took 6 bases from V and 1 from J, leaving 12 bases between them. This chain's CDR3 is CASSPGQTNTEAFF. The DNA for the CDR3 is TGTGCCAGCAGCCCCGGACAGACGAACACTGAAGCTTTCTTT.

In this sample, this clone turned up a few times. The V call is TRBV5-6, the J call TRBJ2-1, with 9 bases lining up with TRBD1. Germline V lookup: CDR1 SGHDT, CDR2 YYEEEE. This CDR3 comprises 16 residues. J lost 0 bases, V lost 3 bases, and 4 bases had no gene match. In DNA, the CDR3 is TGTGCCAGCAGCTGGGGGACAGGGAGCTCCTACAATGAGCAGTTCTTC. Translation gives CASSWGTGSSYNEQFF.

The V gene is TRBV27, the J gene TRBJ2-3, with 9 positions matching TRBD1. Trimming at V came to 6 bases and at J to 2 bases, leaving 3 bases not matched to a gene. CDR1 is MNHEY and CDR2 is SMNVEV in the germline V gene (reference sequence). The CDR3 is 14 residues long. The CDR3 bases are TGTGCCAGCAGGGGACAGGGATTCACAGATACGCAGTATTTT. This codes for CASRGQGFTDTQYF.

The rearrangement joins TRBV19 to TRBJ2-4; 7 bases agree with TRBD1. The CDR3 loop spans 14 amino acids. V shed 6 bases, J shed 5 bases, and the junction held 7 bases outside the gene matches. In germline, CDR1 is LNHDA, CDR2 SQIVND (reference sequence). The chain's CDR3 is CASSPGQRQNIQYF. In DNA, the CDR3 is TGTGCCAGTAGCCCGGGACAGAGGCAAAACATTCAGTACTTC.

CDR3 sequence reads: CASSIDRGTGDTYSNQPQHF. Written as DNA, the CDR3 is TGTGCCAGTAGTATAGATAGGGGGACAGGGGATACTTATAGCAATCAGCCCCAGCATTTT. The rearrangement links TRBV19 to TRBJ1-5; TRBD1 matches 10 bases. Germline V CDR1 and CDR2: LNHDA, SQIVND (reference sequence). Trimming took 0 bases from V and 0 from J; bases not matched to a gene: 11. The CDR3 loop spans 20 amino acids.

V and J are TRBV6-1 and TRBJ2-2; the match to TRBD1 covers 8 bases. CDR3 length equals 18 residues. Germline CDR1 MNHNS, CDR2 SASEGT. The V gene end was trimmed by 4 bases and the J gene end by 0 bases; junction bases not matched to a gene: 10. In nucleotides, the CDR3 is TGTGCCAGCAGTGGGGGGCCCAGGGGGCGGACGAACACCGGGGAGCTGTTTTTT. Translated: CASSGGPRGRTNTGELFF.

V usage is TRBV6-1 and J usage is TRBJ1-1; D ambiguous. CDR3 length: 15 amino acids. Germline-derived CDR1 and CDR2 are MNHNS and SASEGT. V was trimmed by 1 base and J by 1 base, leaving 10 bases between them. For the CDR3, the DNA is TGTGCCAGCAGTGAAGGCGGCAGTGCGAACACTGAAGCTTTCTTT. This encodes CASSEGGSANTEAFF.

This chain links TRBV6-5 with TRBJ1-1; a possible D gene is TRBD1 (6 bases). CDR3 length equals 14 residues. Trimming removed 7 bases from V and 11 bases from J, with 23 bases in between. Germline lookup yields CDR1 MNHEY and CDR2 SVGAGI. The CDR3 loop reads CASTSAGASGAAFF. The CDR3 region has the DNA TGTGCCAGCACTTCCGCCGGCGCCTCAGGGGCCGCTTTCTTT.

This clone showed up just a few times. The V call is TRBV6-1, the J call TRBJ1-5, with D possibly being TRBD1 (5 bases). CDR1 MNHNS and CDR2 SASEGT come from the germline V gene. The V gene lost 3 bases and the J gene lost 5 bases, with 11 bases spanning the gap. The CDR3 length is 14 residues. In DNA, the CDR3 is TGTGCCAGCAGTGAGGTAACGGGGGATCAGCCCCAGCATTTT. It specifies CASSEVTGDQPQHF.

The chain recombines TRBV7-9 with TRBJ1-1; 7 bases line up with TRBD1. Germline assignment: CDR1 SEHNR and CDR2 FQNEAQ (reference sequence). The V segment lost 5 bases and the J segment 7 bases; nucleotides outside the gene matches: 10. The CDR3 runs 14 residues. CDR3 residues: CASSRGGEGNEAFF. DNA of the CDR3: TGTGCCAGCAGCCGAGGGGGCGAGGGAAATGAAGCTTTCTTT.

The V and J genes are TRBV7-9 and TRBJ1-2; D not certain. V lost 1 base to trimming and J lost 14 bases, with 11 bases between them. The CDR3 totals 11 residues. Germline V lookup: CDR1 SEHNR, CDR2 FQNEAQ (reference sequence). CDR3 coding DNA: TGTGCCAGCAGCTTAGGCTGGCCTCAGACCTTC. It encodes CASSLGWPQTF.

The rearrangement joins TRBV4-1 to TRBJ1-5; TRBD1 might be the D (6 bases). The CDR3 is 17 amino acids. V was clipped by 0 bases and J by 6 bases, with 18 bases between them. Germline V CDR1 and CDR2: MGHRA, YSYEKL. CDR3 coding DNA: TGCGCCAGCAGCCAAGAGAGGGGCAGGGGAAACAGTCAGCCCCAGCATTTT. It yields the protein CASSQERGRGNSQPQHF.

This sequence joins TRBV7-9 and TRBJ2-1; TRBD2 matches at 10 bases. CDR3 length: 18 residues. With V trimmed by 4 bases and J by 4 bases, 13 bases remained unmatched. CDR1 is SEHNR, CDR2 FQNEAQ, per germline (reference sequence). Here the CDR3 DNA reads TGTGCCAGCAGCTCCGGGGAAGGACGTAGCGGGGGGTACAATGAGCAGTTCTTC. Encoded protein: CASSSGEGRSGGYNEQFF. Looking up the rest from reference TRBV7-9 and TRBJ2-1 gives the full variable domain: DTGVSQNPRHKITKRGQNVTFRCDPISEHNRLYWYRQTLGQGPEFLTYFQNEAQLEKSRLLSDRFSAERPKGSFSTLEIQRTEQGDSAMYLCASSSGEGRSGGYNEQFFGPGTRLTVL.

DNA of the CDR3: TGTGCCTGGAGGACAGGGATGGGCACAGATACGCAGTATTTT. This gives the protein CAWRTGMGTDTQYF. This sequence joins TRBV30 and TRBJ2-3; 7 bases are shared with TRBD1. CDR1 GTSNPN and CDR2 SVGIG come from the germline V gene (reference sequence). The length of the CDR3 is 14 residues. V was clipped by 3 bases and J by 1 base; unmatched bases: 4. Together with reference TRBV30 and TRBJ2-3, the CDR3 gives the full variable domain: SQTIHQWPATLVQPVGSPLSLECTVEGTSNPNLYWYRQAAGRGLQLLFYSVGIGQISSEVPQNLSASRPQDRQFILSSKKLLLSDSGFYLCAWRTGMGTDTQYFGPGTRLTVL.